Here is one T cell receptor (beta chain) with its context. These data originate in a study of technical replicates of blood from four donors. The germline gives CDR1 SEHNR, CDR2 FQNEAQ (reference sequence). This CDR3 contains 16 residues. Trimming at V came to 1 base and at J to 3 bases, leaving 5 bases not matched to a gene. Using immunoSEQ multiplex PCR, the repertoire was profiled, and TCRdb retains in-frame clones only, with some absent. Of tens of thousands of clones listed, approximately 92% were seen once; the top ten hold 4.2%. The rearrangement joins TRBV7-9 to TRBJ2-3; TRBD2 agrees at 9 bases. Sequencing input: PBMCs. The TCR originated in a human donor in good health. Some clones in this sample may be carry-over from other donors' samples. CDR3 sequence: CASSLELAGTTDTQYF. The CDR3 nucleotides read TGTGCCAGCAGCTTAGAGCTAGCGGGAACAACAGATACGCAGTATTTT.